The 16 T cell receptor beta chains below all came from one sample that was sequenced in a study of cytomegalovirus exposure and HLA in healthy donors. Both 60 Vbeta primers and 13 Jbeta primers went into the PCR. The protocol was immunoSEQ multiplex PCR, while the TCRdb copy is restricted to in-frame clones and leaves out a portion. The table lists fewer than 150,000 clones, over 70% of them singletons. Specimen: PBMCs. All receptors come from a man in his forties in good health and CMV-seronegative.

This chain uses TRBV5-4 with TRBJ2-5; TRBD2 is a possible D gene (5 bases). Germline lookup yields CDR1 SGHNT and CDR2 YYREEE (reference sequence). The CDR3 totals 14 residues. V was trimmed by 5 bases and J by 4 bases, leaving 15 bases between them. CDR3 DNA sequence: TGTGCCAGCAGTTCAGCGGTAATGACAGAGACCCAGTACTTC. Translating gives CASSSAVMTETQYF.

In its sample, this clone was seen a few times. J is TRBJ1-2 and V is TRBV10-1; unclear D gene. The CDR3 is 14 residues long. With 4 bases removed from V and 5 bases from J, the gap between germline ends came to 14 bases. Germline CDR1 WNHNN, CDR2 SYGVQD (reference sequence). Here the CDR3 reads CASSGRGPRYGYTF. Written as DNA, the CDR3 is TGCGCCAGCAGTGGGCGGGGTCCTAGGTATGGCTACACCTTC.

The V call is TRBV7-9, the J call TRBJ2-3, with 11 bases fitting TRBD2. This CDR3 region has 15 residues. Per the germline V gene, CDR1 is SEHNR and CDR2 is FQNEAQ (reference sequence). V was pared by 7 bases and J by 5 bases, with 8 bases of the junction left unmatched. CDR3 sequence (DNA): TGTGCCAGCACCCACTCCGGGACTAGCGGAGATACGCAGTATTTT. It translates to CASTHSGTSGDTQYF.

The gene calls are TRBV15 and TRBJ1-5, with no clear D. The CDR3 has 16 residues. Per the germline V gene, CDR1 is LNHNV and CDR2 is YYDKDF (reference sequence). V was trimmed by 4 bases and J by 6 bases, leaving 19 bases between them. CDR3 sequence (DNA): TGTGCCACCAGCAAGAGCGGGGTTCCGGAACGTCAGCCCCAGCATTTT. Its translation: CATSKSGVPERQPQHF.

The rearrangement links TRBV29-1 to TRBJ1-3; TRBD1 might be the D (6 bases). The CDR3 has 12 amino acids. From germline, CDR1 is SQVTM and CDR2 ANQGSEA. Between the trimmed V and J ends, which lost 7 bases and 4 bases, there was a span of 11 bases. CDR3 region: CSAQGSGNTIYF. The DNA of the CDR3 is TGCAGCGCACAGGGATCCGGAAACACCATATATTTT.

J is TRBJ2-7 and V is TRBV19; TRBD1 agrees at 8 bases. CDR1 is LNHDA, CDR2 SQIVND, per germline (reference sequence). With 4 bases clipped from V and 3 bases from J, the junction kept 17 bases outside the gene matches. The CDR3 is 18 amino acids. The CDR3 reads CASSNGQGTGAFLYEQYF. The CDR3 DNA reads as TGTGCCAGTAGTAACGGACAGGGAACAGGGGCTTTCCTCTACGAGCAGTACTTC.

The chain links TRBV5-1 to TRBJ2-5; D is perhaps TRBD1 (6 bases). The V gene lost 5 bases and the J gene lost 5 bases, with 10 bases spanning the gap. The CDR3 consists of 12 residues. Germline values: CDR1 SGHRS, CDR2 YFSETQ. CDR3 sequence (DNA): TGCGCCAGCAGGACGGACAGCGAGACCCAGTACTTC. Amino acid sequence: CASRTDSETQYF. Together with reference TRBV5-1 and TRBJ2-5, the CDR3 gives the full variable domain: KAGVTQTPRYLIKTRGQQVTLSCSPISGHRSVSWYQQTPGQGLQFLFEYFSETQRNKGNFPGRFSGRQFSNSRSEMNVSTLELGDSALYLCASRTDSETQYFGPGTRLLVL.

This chain joins TRBV5-4 and TRBJ2-3; 7 positions agree with TRBD2. The length of the CDR3 is 17 residues. V shed 0 bases and J 5 bases; nucleotides not matched to a gene: 12. Germline V gene data show CDR1 as SGHNT and CDR2 as YYREEE (reference sequence). The CDR3 region has the DNA TGTGCCAGCAGCTTGGATCTGCCTAGCGGACGCCTAGATACGCAGTATTTT. Translation: CASSLDLPSGRLDTQYF. Together with reference TRBV5-4 and TRBJ2-3, the CDR3 gives the full variable domain: ETGVTQSPTHLIKTRGQQVTLRCSSQSGHNTVSWYQQALGQGPQFIFQYYREEENGRGNFPPRFSGLQFPNYSSELNVNALELDDSALYLCASSLDLPSGRLDTQYFGPGTRLTVL.

The chain links TRBV6-6 to TRBJ1-1; D perhaps matches TRBD1 (6 bases). Germline-derived CDR1 and CDR2 are MNHNY and SVGAGI (reference sequence). The CDR3 has 14 residues. V lost 2 bases and J lost 5, with 12 bases in between. CDR3 residues: CASSYPGQPTEAFF. In nucleotides, the CDR3 is TGTGCCAGCAGTTACCCAGGACAGCCAACTGAAGCTTTCTTT.

V is TRBV9 and J is TRBJ2-1; the match to TRBD1 covers 7 bases. Per the germline V gene, CDR1 is SGDLS and CDR2 is YYNGEE. The CDR3 has 16 amino acids. Trimming removed 3 bases from V and 4 bases from J; junction bases left unmatched: 10. The CDR3 protein is CASSARKGQLYNEQFF. CDR3 sequence (DNA): TGTGCCAGCAGCGCGAGGAAGGGACAGTTGTACAATGAGCAGTTCTTC.

This chain uses TRBV11-2 with TRBJ1-2; no clear D. The CDR3 runs to 15 residues. CDR1 and CDR2 from the germline V gene are SGHAT and FQNNGV. The germline V and J ends were trimmed by 5 bases and 4 bases, with 17 bases remaining between them. The CDR3 DNA is TGTGCCAGCAGCCCCGGGGAGTTCAACCTCTATGGCTACACCTTC. Protein sequence: CASSPGEFNLYGYTF.

The V call is TRBV6-1, the J call TRBJ2-7, with TRBD2 matching 8 bases. J was trimmed by 4 bases and V by 6 bases; bases with no gene match: 5. The CDR3 extends over 13 amino acids. CDR1 is MNHNS and CDR2 is SASEGT in the germline V gene. This CDR3 is CASSSTGGYEQYF. CDR3 DNA: TGTGCCAGCAGCTCCACGGGGGGGTACGAGCAGTACTTC.

CDR3 nucleotides: TGTGCCAGCAGCGTAACGAGCCCTGGGGCCAACGTCCTGACTTTC. Encoded protein: CASSVTSPGANVLTF. The chain employs TRBV9 and TRBJ2-6; D not certain. CDR3 length equals 15 residues. Germline CDR1 is SGDLS and CDR2 is YYNGEE. V was shortened by 1 base and J by 2 bases, with 7 bases between the two germline ends.

As to this clone: The sample holds other DNA sequences that translate to the same CDR3. The genes are TRBV5-6 and TRBJ1-6, with unresolved D. The CDR3 length is 16 residues. V lost 4 bases and J 2 bases, leaving 13 bases between the germline ends. CDR1 is SGHDT, CDR2 YYEEEE, per germline. CDR3 DNA sequence: TGTGCCAGCAGCCGCTTGAGTCTTACCTATAATTCACCCCTCCACTTT. Protein product: CASSRLSLTYNSPLHF.

A single count supports this clone. The V and J genes are TRBV18 and TRBJ2-4; tentative D call: TRBD2 (5 bases). This CDR3 has 13 residues. Trimming took off 6 bases at V and 8 bases at J, with 14 bases between the two ends. Per germline, CDR1 KGHSH and CDR2 LQKENI. The CDR3 nucleotides are TGTGCCAGCTCGCTAGAGGGCAGCGACATTCAGTACTTC. Its protein product is CASSLEGSDIQYF.

There are a few counts of this clone. The chain recombines TRBV10-1 with TRBJ1-2; 7 bases match TRBD1. The CDR3 has 15 amino acids. Germline V gene data show CDR1 as WNHNN and CDR2 as SYGVQD (reference sequence). The junction had 7 bases not matched to a gene; V was cut back by 6 bases and J by 0 bases. The CDR3 nucleotides are TGCGCCAGCAGAACACAGGGGTTAGCTAACTATGGCTACACCTTC. Translation: CASRTQGLANYGYTF.